Each of the 24 T cell receptor beta chains below was sequenced from the same sample in a study of cytomegalovirus exposure and HLA in healthy donors. A multiplex PCR was run with 60 Vbeta primers and 13 Jbeta primers. Data came from immunoSEQ multiplex PCR; TCRdb stores just in-frame clones and leaves some out. The table shows fewer than 120,000 clones, with roughly 84% occurring only once. The sequenced sample was PBMCs. Receptors were obtained from a man between 25 and 39 years old in good health and CMV-seropositive.

This chain joins TRBV4-1 and TRBJ2-1, with 8 bases that match TRBD2. The germline CDR1 and CDR2 sequences are MGHRA and YSYEKL. The V segment lost 4 bases and the J segment 2 bases; nucleotides outside the gene matches: 10. The CDR3 has 17 residues. The chain's CDR3 is CASSPSKLAAPYNEQFF. The CDR3 coding sequence is TGCGCCAGCAGCCCGTCGAAACTAGCGGCCCCCTACAATGAGCAGTTCTTC.

The gene calls are TRBV27 and TRBJ1-6; D may be TRBD1 (5 bases). The V end lost 9 bases, the J end lost 7 bases, and 13 bases lay between the germline ends. Germline CDR1 and CDR2: MNHEY and SMNVEV (reference sequence). The CDR3 consists of 13 residues. The DNA of the CDR3 is TGTGCCAGTACCCCCGGGGGGAATTCACCCCTCCACTTT. It translates to CASTPGGNSPLHF.

This clone has more than one count but fewer than ten. This chain connects TRBV6-5 to TRBJ2-5, with TRBD2 identical over 9 bases. The junction had 12 bases not matched to a gene; V was cut back by 8 bases and J by 5 bases. This CDR3 region has 15 residues. Germline-derived CDR1 and CDR2 are MNHEY and SVGAGI. The chain's CDR3 is CASRRLADTSETQYF. In DNA, the CDR3 is TGTGCCAGCCGCCGACTAGCGGACACCTCGGAGACCCAGTACTTC.

Note on this clone: Other DNA sequences in this sample translate to the same CDR3. The chain links TRBV30 to TRBJ2-7; 7 positions match TRBD1. J gave up 4 bases and V 0 bases, and 3 bases lay outside the gene matches. Germline V gives CDR1 GTSNPN, CDR2 SVGIG (reference sequence). There are 13 residues in the CDR3. CDR3 in amino acids: CAWSVKQGYEQYF. Here the CDR3 DNA reads TGTGCCTGGAGTGTCAAACAGGGGTACGAGCAGTACTTC.

This sequence joins TRBV11-2 and TRBJ2-7; TRBD2 agrees at 11 bases. This CDR3 is built from 17 residues. The V segment lost 0 bases and the J segment 4 bases; nucleotides outside the gene matches: 8. Per germline, CDR1 SGHAT and CDR2 FQNNGV. The CDR3 nucleotides read TGTGCCAGCAGCTTAGAGGCTAGCGGGGGGCCTCAGTACGAGCAGTACTTC. It encodes CASSLEASGGPQYEQYF.

The CDR3 spells CASSNLNLNSSGYEQYF. CDR3 nucleotides: TGTGCCAGCAGCAATCTAAACCTGAACTCCAGCGGCTACGAGCAGTACTTC. The J gene is TRBJ2-7, the V gene TRBV21-1; TRBD2, the D gene given by the table, was not confirmed from the DNA. TRBV21-1 has pseudogene status. The CDR3 sequence is 17 residues long.

Comment on this clone: Germline is not matched at one junction end, which may reflect a read error. The V and J genes are TRBV7-9 and TRBJ2-2; D gene unclear. Germline V gene lookup returns CDR1 SEHNR and CDR2 FQNEAQ (reference sequence). The CDR3 consists of 12 residues. The CDR3 loop is CSSSLRVGELFF. In DNA form, the CDR3 reads TGTTCCAGCAGCTTACGGGTCGGGGAGCTGTTTTTT.

V is TRBV18 and J is TRBJ1-6, with D perhaps TRBD1 (6 bases). This CDR3 contains 17 residues. The germline V gene encodes CDR1 KGHSH and CDR2 LQKENI. V was shortened by 3 bases and J by 7 bases, with 19 bases between the two germline ends. DNA for the CDR3: TGTGCCAGCTCACCGACTCAGATCAGGGGTTTAAATTCACCCCTCCACTTT. Residues: CASSPTQIRGLNSPLHF.

This rearrangement joins TRBV7-8 to TRBJ2-3; 8 bases agree with TRBD2. This CDR3 has 16 residues. Germline V lookup: CDR1 SGHVS, CDR2 FQNEAQ. J was trimmed by 0 bases and V by 2 bases; bases with no gene match: 4. The CDR3 DNA reads TGTGCCAGCAGCTTACAGACGGGAGGGAGCACAGATACGCAGTATTTT. It codes for CASSLQTGGSTDTQYF. The full variable domain, in which reference TRBV7-8 and TRBJ2-3 provide the parts outside the CDR3, is GAGVSQSPRYKVAKRGQDVALRCDPISGHVSLFWYQQALGQGPEFLTYFQNEAQLDKSGLPSDRFFAERPEGSVSTLKIQRTQQEDSAVYLCASSLQTGGSTDTQYFGPGTRLTVL.

The V gene is TRBV2, the J gene TRBJ2-7, with D unresolved. The germline CDR1 and CDR2 sequences are SNHLY and FYNNEI. CDR3 length: 11 amino acids. Trimming stripped 5 bases from V and 3 bases from J, with 5 bases between. The CDR3 nucleotides are TGTGCCAGCAGTTTACACTACGAGCAGTACTTC. Translating gives CASSLHYEQYF.

This chain joins TRBV9 and TRBJ2-1; 14 bases are a match to TRBD2. Trimming removed 4 bases from V and 10 bases from J; junction bases left unmatched: 7. CDR1 SGDLS and CDR2 YYNGEE come from the germline V gene. The CDR3 spans 15 residues. CDR3 coding DNA: TGTGCCAGCAGCCAGGGACTAGCGGGGGTCTTAGAGCAGTTCTTC. Translated: CASSQGLAGVLEQFF.

The chain links TRBV4-1 to TRBJ1-2; unclear D gene. The CDR3 covers 16 residues. The V gene's germline CDR1 is MGHRA and CDR2 YSYEKL. Trimming removed 0 bases at V and 8 bases at J, with 19 bases between. The CDR3 DNA sequence: TGCGCCAGCAGCCAAGAATGGAAGGGAGATGGAAACGGCTACACCTTC. It encodes CASSQEWKGDGNGYTF.

The V and J genes are TRBV5-8 and TRBJ1-5, with a tentative D call TRBD1 (6 bases). The CDR3 runs to 16 residues. Germline loops: CDR1 SGHTS, CDR2 YDEGEE. V was shortened by 2 bases and J by 4 bases, with 16 bases between the two germline ends. The CDR3 region is CASSFWAQGWNQPQHF. The CDR3 DNA follows: TGTGCCAGCAGCTTCTGGGCACAGGGTTGGAATCAGCCCCAGCATTTT.

The V call is TRBV30, the J call TRBJ1-3; D gene unclear. This CDR3 has 14 residues. The germline V gene has CDR1 GTSNPN and CDR2 SVGIG (reference sequence). Trimming took off 1 base at V and 0 bases at J, with 7 bases between the two ends. In DNA form, the CDR3 reads TGTGCCTGGAGTGGGGAGTCCTCTGGAAACACCATATATTTT. Translation gives CAWSGESSGNTIYF.

The gene calls are TRBV6-1 and TRBJ2-3; 9 bases line up with TRBD2. The CDR3 contains 15 residues. The J segment lost 6 bases and the V segment lost 4 bases, leaving 8 bases of the junction unmatched. The germline gives CDR1 MNHNS, CDR2 SASEGT. DNA for the CDR3: TGTGCCAGCAGTGTGCTACTAGCGGGTTTGGATACGCAGTATTTT. Protein product: CASSVLLAGLDTQYF.

This clone was found once. The genes are TRBV7-9 and TRBJ2-3; D unclear. Germline CDR1 and CDR2: SEHNR and FQNEAQ (reference sequence). The CDR3 consists of 15 residues. Deletions cut 5 bases from V and 6 bases from J, with 18 bases between. The CDR3 spells CASSPRLAPADTQYF. The CDR3 bases are TGTGCCAGCAGCCCGCGGTTGGCTCCAGCGGATACGCAGTATTTT.

V and J are TRBV5-4 and TRBJ2-2, with D perhaps matching TRBD2 (5 bases). The ends were cut back, 4 bases at V and 4 bases at J, with 11 bases in the middle. This CDR3 spans 14 amino acids. Germline CDR1 SGHNT, CDR2 YYREEE (reference sequence). CDR3 sequence reads: CASSLAAGTGELFF. The CDR3 nucleotides are TGTGCCAGCAGCCTGGCGGCGGGCACCGGGGAGCTGTTTTTT.

The rearrangement joins TRBV7-8 to TRBJ1-1, with D unresolved. Germline V lookup: CDR1 SGHVS, CDR2 FQNEAQ. V was clipped by 6 bases and J by 7 bases, with 9 bases between them. The CDR3 consists of 11 residues. The CDR3: CASSTVFEAFF. The DNA of the CDR3 is TGTGCCAGCAGTACGGTTTTTGAAGCTTTCTTT.

The J gene is TRBJ2-5, the V gene TRBV7-8; perhaps TRBD2 as D (6 bases). The V gene's germline CDR1 is SGHVS and CDR2 FQNEAQ. The CDR3 spans 19 residues. The ends were cut back, 0 bases at V and 3 bases at J, with 23 bases in the middle. This CDR3 is CASSLARLVGLPLKETQYF. For the CDR3, the DNA is TGTGCCAGCAGCTTAGCCCGACTCGTAGGACTACCACTTAAAGAGACCCAGTACTTC. The full variable domain, completed using reference TRBV7-8 and TRBJ2-5, is GAGVSQSPRYKVAKRGQDVALRCDPISGHVSLFWYQQALGQGPEFLTYFQNEAQLDKSGLPSDRFFAERPEGSVSTLKIQRTQQEDSAVYLCASSLARLVGLPLKETQYFGPGTRLLVL.

The gene calls are TRBV14 and TRBJ2-5; a weak D match, TRBD2 (5 bases). The germline V gene encodes CDR1 SGHDN and CDR2 FVKESK. V dropped 1 base and J dropped 11 bases, with 8 bases sitting between them. The CDR3 consists of 11 residues. The CDR3 nucleotides are TGTGCCAGCAGCCAAGGATGGGAGCAGTACTTC. Translation gives CASSQGWEQYF.

The chain carries TRBV27 and TRBJ2-1, with TRBD2 matching over 9 bases. The V and J ends lost 7 bases and 7 bases, in that order; junction bases with no gene match: 8. There are 14 residues in the CDR3. Germline values: CDR1 MNHEY, CDR2 SMNVEV (reference sequence). CDR3 nucleotide sequence: TGTGCCAGCAAAGTCGGGACTAGCAATAATGAGCAGTTCTTC. Protein: CASKVGTSNNEQFF.

This clone was seen only once. CDR3 coding DNA: TGTGCCAGCAGCACCGGACTAGCGGGGGGGCTGATCACAGATACGCAGTATTTT. Translated: CASSTGLAGGLITDTQYF. V gene TRBV7-9 combines with J gene TRBJ2-3, with 15 bases matching TRBD2. The CDR3 is 18 amino acids. In germline, CDR1 is SEHNR, CDR2 FQNEAQ (reference sequence). With V trimmed by 5 bases and J by 2 bases, 8 bases remained unmatched.

This clone was picked up one time. CDR3 residues: CASRPETPSYEQYF. The CDR3 nucleotides read TGTGCCAGCAGACCGGAGACTCCCTCCTACGAGCAGTACTTC. V usage is TRBV7-9 and J usage is TRBJ2-7, with D unresolved. This CDR3 comprises 14 residues. Germline V lookup: CDR1 SEHNR, CDR2 FQNEAQ (reference sequence). Trimming took off 6 bases at V and 0 bases at J, with 12 bases between the two ends.

The CDR3 coding sequence is TGTGCCAGCAGCTTGGGACTAGCGGGGGGATACGGGGAGCTGTTTTTT. The encoded protein is CASSLGLAGGYGELFF. The genes are TRBV9 and TRBJ2-2; 15 positions match TRBD2. Germline V gene lookup returns CDR1 SGDLS and CDR2 YYNGEE. The CDR3 length is 16 residues. V was pared by 4 bases and J by 7 bases, with 5 bases of the junction left unmatched.